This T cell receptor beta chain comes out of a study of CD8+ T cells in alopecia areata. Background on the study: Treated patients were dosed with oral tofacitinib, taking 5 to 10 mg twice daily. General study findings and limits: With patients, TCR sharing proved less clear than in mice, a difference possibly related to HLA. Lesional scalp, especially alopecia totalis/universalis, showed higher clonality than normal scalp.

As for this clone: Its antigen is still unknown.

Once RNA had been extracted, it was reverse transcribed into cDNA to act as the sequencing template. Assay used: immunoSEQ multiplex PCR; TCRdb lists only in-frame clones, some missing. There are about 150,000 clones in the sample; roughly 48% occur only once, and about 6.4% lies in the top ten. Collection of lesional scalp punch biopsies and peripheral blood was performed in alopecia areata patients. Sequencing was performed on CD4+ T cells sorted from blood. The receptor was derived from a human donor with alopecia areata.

The CDR3 sequence: CSVGWQGANVLTF. For the CDR3, the DNA is TGCAGCGTAGGATGGCAGGGGGCCAACGTCCTGACTTTC. V usage is TRBV29-1 and J usage is TRBJ2-6; no clear D. The CDR3 sequence is 13 residues long. Trimming left V 6 bases short and J 4 bases short, with 10 bases between. The germline CDR1 and CDR2 sequences are SQVTM and ANQGSEA.